One sample yielded the 8 T cell receptor beta chains listed below, sequenced in a study of T cells in Graves' hyperthyroidism and ophthalmopathy. The source material, RNA transcripts, was used to amplify TCR beta CDR3 regions. The HTBI primer set served for first-round RT-PCR of the TCR CDR3. TCRdb used MiXCR to reprocess the multiplex PCR reads, holding one entry per CDR3 protein. Altogether over 400,000 distinct CDR3 sequences are present, about 22% being singletons, with the ten largest covering under 55%. The sample comprised blood. Receptors originate from a woman aged 70-85 years with Graves' ophthalmopathy.

The J gene is TRBJ2-2, the V gene TRBV25-1, with D uncertain. Germline assignment: CDR1 MGHDK and CDR2 SYGVNS. V lost 2 bases and J lost 4, with 5 bases in between. CDR3 size: 13 residues. The CDR3 region is CASSELGTGELFF. CDR3 bases: TGTGCCAGCAGTGAACTGGGCACCGGGGAGCTGTTTTTT. The whole variable domain, filled in from reference TRBV25-1 and TRBJ2-2, reads EADIYQTPRYLVIGTGKKITLECSQTMGHDKMYWYQQDPGMELHLIHYSYGVNSTEKGDLSSESTVSRIRTEHFPLTLESARPSHTSQYLCASSELGTGELFFGEGSRLTVL.

There are many counts of this clonotype. The V call is TRBV27, the J call TRBJ2-1; TRBD2 matches at 13 bases. This CDR3 is built from 17 residues. Per germline, CDR1 MNHEY and CDR2 SMNVEV (reference sequence). Trimming removed 6 bases from V and 8 bases from J; junction bases left unmatched: 13. The CDR3 bases are TGTGCCAGCAGAAGGACTAGCGGGAGCTCTGTTACGCATGAGCAGTTCTTC. It is translated as CASRRTSGSSVTHEQFF.

The chain uses TRBV30 and TRBJ2-2; D possibly corresponds to TRBD1 (5 bases). Germline loops: CDR1 GTSNPN, CDR2 SVGIG (reference sequence). V lost 0 bases to trimming and J lost 4 bases, with 15 bases between them. CDR3 length equals 16 residues. The CDR3 sequence: CAWSVFGQVVTGELFF. The CDR3 nucleotides read TGTGCCTGGAGTGTGTTCGGACAAGTGGTCACCGGGGAGCTGTTTTTT.

A few counts support this clonotype. V usage is TRBV28 and J usage is TRBJ2-7; D may be TRBD1 (6 bases). The germline gives CDR1 MDHEN, CDR2 SYDVKM. V was trimmed by 3 bases and J by 1 base, leaving 10 bases between them. The CDR3 consists of 14 residues. The CDR3 region is CASSFFQGSYEQYF. The DNA of the CDR3 is TGTGCCAGCAGTTTTTTTCAGGGGTCCTACGAGCAGTACTTC.

The V gene is TRBV7-2, the J gene TRBJ1-4; D is unclear. Germline lookup yields CDR1 SGHTA and CDR2 FQGNSA. Deletions cut 4 bases from V and 3 bases from J, with 24 bases between. The CDR3 is made up of 19 amino acids. CDR3 nucleotides: TGTGCCAGCAGCTCGTGTCCATTGATCATCGGGTTGGCTAATGAAAAACTGTTTTTT. It specifies CASSSCPLIIGLANEKLFF.

In its sample, this clonotype was seen a few times. V gene TRBV6-2 or TRBV6-3 combines with J gene TRBJ2-1; 13 bases are a match to TRBD2. Germline lookup yields CDR1 MNHEY and CDR2 SVGEGT. The ends lost 6 bases at V and 6 bases at J; junction bases unmatched: 17. The CDR3 spans 19 residues. As DNA, the CDR3 is TGTGCCAGCAGCCGTCATAGTACTAGCGGGAGGGGGGCGGGCAATGAGCAGTTCTTC. Protein: CASSRHSTSGRGAGNEQFF.

This clonotype was seen only a few times. At one boundary the junction diverges from the germline segment, which might be a read error. The rearrangement joins TRBV7-2 to TRBJ2-5; 8 bases map to TRBD2. Germline CDR1 is SGHTA and CDR2 is FQGNSA. There are 16 residues in the CDR3. DNA of the CDR3: TGTGCCAGCAGCCATCAATCGGCTAGCGGGCAAGAGACCCGGTACTTC. It codes for CASSHQSASGQETRYF.

This clonotype has at least ten counts. The V gene is TRBV28, the J gene TRBJ1-1, with 9 nucleotides matching TRBD1. The CDR3 spans 16 residues. The J segment lost 3 bases and the V segment lost 7 bases, leaving 12 bases of the junction unmatched. Germline V gene lookup returns CDR1 MDHEN and CDR2 SYDVKM. This CDR3 is CASMDITGGRDTEAFF. The CDR3 DNA reads TGTGCCAGCATGGACATTACAGGGGGCCGGGACACTGAAGCTTTCTTT.